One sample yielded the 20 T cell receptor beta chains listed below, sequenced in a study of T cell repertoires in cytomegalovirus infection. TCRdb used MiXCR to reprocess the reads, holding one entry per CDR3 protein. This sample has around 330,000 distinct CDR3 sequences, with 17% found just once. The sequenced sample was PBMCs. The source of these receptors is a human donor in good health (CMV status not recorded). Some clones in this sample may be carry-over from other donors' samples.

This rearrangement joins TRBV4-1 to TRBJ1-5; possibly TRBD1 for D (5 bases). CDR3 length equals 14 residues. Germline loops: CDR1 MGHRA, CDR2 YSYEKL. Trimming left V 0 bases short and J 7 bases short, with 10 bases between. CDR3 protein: CASSQDRGSQPQHF. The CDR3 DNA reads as TGCGCCAGCAGCCAAGATAGGGGATCCCAGCCCCAGCATTTT.

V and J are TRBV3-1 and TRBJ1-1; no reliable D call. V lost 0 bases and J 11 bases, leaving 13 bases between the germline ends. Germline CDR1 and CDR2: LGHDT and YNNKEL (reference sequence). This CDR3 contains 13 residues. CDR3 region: CASSQDRTIGAFF. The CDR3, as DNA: TGTGCCAGCAGCCAAGACAGAACTATCGGGGCTTTCTTT.

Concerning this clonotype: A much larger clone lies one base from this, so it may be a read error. The CDR3 spells CAGSFLSYGYTF. The DNA for the CDR3 is TGTGCCGGCAGCTTTCTCTCCTATGGCTACACCTTC. The J gene is TRBJ1-2, the V gene TRBV7-2; D remains ambiguous. Per the germline V gene, CDR1 is SGHTA and CDR2 is FQGNSA. The CDR3 totals 12 residues.

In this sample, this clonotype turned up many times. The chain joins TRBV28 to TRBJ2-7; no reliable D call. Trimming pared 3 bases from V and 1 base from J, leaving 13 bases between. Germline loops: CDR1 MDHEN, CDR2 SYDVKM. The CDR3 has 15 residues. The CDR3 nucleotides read TGTGCCAGCAGTTTGGGTACATTGGTGTCCTACGAGCAGTACTTC. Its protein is CASSLGTLVSYEQYF. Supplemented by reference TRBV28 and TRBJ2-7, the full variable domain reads DVKVTQSSRYLVKRTGEKVFLECVQDMDHENMFWYRQDPGLGLRLIYFSYDVKMKEKGDIPEGYSVSREKKERFSLILESASTNQTSMYLCASSLGTLVSYEQYFGPGTRLTVT.

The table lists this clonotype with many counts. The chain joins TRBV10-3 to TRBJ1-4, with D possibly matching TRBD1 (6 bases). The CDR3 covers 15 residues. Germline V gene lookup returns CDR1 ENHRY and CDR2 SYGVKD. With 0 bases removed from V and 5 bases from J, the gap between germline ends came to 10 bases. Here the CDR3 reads CAISESGQPNEKLFF. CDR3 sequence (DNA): TGTGCCATCAGTGAGTCAGGACAGCCCAATGAAAAACTGTTTTTT.

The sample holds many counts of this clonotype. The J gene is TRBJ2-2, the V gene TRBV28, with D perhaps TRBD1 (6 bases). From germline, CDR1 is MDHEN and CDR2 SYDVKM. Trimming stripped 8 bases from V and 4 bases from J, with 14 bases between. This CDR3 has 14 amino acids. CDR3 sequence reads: CASGTTGGTGELFF. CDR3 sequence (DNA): TGTGCCAGCGGCACGACAGGAGGCACCGGGGAGCTGTTTTTT.

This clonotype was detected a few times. In DNA, the CDR3 is TGTGCCATCAGTGAGTCGCCTGGGTATCAGCCCCAGCATTTT. It is translated as CAISESPGYQPQHF. V usage is TRBV10-3 and J usage is TRBJ1-5; D is undetermined. Germline values: CDR1 ENHRY, CDR2 SYGVKD. The CDR3 consists of 14 residues. The V end lost 0 bases, the J end lost 5 bases, and 8 bases lay between the germline ends.

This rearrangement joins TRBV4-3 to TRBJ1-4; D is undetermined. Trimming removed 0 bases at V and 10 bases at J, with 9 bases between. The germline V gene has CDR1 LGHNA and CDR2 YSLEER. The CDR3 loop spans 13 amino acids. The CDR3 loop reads CASSQDQEGKLFF. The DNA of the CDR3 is TGCGCCAGCAGCCAAGATCAAGAAGGAAAACTGTTTTTT.

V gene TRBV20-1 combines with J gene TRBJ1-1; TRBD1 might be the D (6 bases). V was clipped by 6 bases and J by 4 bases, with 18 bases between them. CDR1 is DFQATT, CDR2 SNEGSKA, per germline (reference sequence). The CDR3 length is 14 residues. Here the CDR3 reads CSAHLPGQFTEAFF. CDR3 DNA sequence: TGCAGTGCCCACCTACCGGGACAATTCACTGAAGCTTTCTTT.

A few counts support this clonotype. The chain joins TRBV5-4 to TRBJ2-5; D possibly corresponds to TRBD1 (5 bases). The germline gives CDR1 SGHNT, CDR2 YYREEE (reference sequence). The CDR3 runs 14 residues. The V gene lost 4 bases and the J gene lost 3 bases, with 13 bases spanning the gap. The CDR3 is CASSQRGIKETQYF. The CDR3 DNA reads TGTGCCAGCAGCCAAAGGGGAATTAAAGAGACCCAGTACTTC.

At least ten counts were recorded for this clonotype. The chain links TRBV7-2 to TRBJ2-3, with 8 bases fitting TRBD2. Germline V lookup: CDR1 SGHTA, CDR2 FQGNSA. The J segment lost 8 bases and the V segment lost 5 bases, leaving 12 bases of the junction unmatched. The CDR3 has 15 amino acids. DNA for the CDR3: TGTGCCAGCAGCGCGGTAGCGGGGCGTGTAGGTACGCAGTATTTT. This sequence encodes CASSAVAGRVGTQYF.

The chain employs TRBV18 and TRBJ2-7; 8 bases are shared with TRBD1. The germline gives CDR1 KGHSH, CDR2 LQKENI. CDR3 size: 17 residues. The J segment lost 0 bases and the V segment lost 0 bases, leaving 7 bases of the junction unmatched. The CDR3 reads CASSPPGTGSFSYEQYF. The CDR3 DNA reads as TGTGCCAGCTCACCACCCGGGACAGGTTCCTTCTCCTACGAGCAGTACTTC.

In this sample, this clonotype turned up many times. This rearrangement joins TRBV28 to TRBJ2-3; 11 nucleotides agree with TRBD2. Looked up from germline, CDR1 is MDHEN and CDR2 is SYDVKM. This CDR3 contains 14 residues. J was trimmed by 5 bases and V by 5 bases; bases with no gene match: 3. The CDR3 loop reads CASSRGTSGDTQYF. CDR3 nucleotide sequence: TGTGCCAGCAGTCGGGGGACTAGCGGAGATACGCAGTATTTT.

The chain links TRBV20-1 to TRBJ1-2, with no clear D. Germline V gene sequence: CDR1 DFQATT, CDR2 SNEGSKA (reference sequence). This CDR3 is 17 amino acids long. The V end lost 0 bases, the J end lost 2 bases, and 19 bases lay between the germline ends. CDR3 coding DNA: TGCAGTGCTAGAGAAAGTATAGCAGGCAGATTAAACTATGGCTACACCTTC. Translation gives CSARESIAGRLNYGYTF.

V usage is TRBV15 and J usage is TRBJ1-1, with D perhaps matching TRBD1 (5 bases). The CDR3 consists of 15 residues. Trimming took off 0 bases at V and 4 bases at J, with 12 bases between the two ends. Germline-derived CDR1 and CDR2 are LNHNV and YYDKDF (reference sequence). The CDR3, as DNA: TGTGCCACCAGCAGAGATTGGGGGGTGAGCACTGAAGCTTTCTTT. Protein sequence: CATSRDWGVSTEAFF. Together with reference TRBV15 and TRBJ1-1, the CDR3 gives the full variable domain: DAMVIQNPRYQVTQFGKPVTLSCSQTLNHNVMYWYQQKSSQAPKLLFHYYDKDFNNEADTPDNFQSRRPNTSFCFLDIRSPGLGDTAMYLCATSRDWGVSTEAFFGQGTRLTVV.

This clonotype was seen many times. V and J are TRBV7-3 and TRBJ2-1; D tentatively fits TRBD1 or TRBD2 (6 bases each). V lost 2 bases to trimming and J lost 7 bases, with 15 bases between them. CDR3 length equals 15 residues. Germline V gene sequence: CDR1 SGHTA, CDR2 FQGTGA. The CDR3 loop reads CASSLYGGPLNEQFF. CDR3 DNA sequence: TGTGCCAGCAGCTTATATGGGGGGCCTTTAAATGAGCAGTTCTTC.

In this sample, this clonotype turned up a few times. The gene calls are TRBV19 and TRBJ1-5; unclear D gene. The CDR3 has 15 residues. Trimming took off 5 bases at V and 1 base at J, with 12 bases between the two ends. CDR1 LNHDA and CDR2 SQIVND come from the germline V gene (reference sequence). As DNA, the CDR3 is TGTGCCAGTAGTTCCTGGACGGAGAGCAATCAGCCCCAGCATTTT. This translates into CASSSWTESNQPQHF.

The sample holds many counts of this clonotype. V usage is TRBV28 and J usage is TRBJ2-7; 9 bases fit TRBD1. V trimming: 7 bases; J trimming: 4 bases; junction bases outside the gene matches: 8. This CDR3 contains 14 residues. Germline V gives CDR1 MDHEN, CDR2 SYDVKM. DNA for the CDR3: TGTGCCAGCACCCTACAGGGGGCGCGTTACGAGCAGTACTTC. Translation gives CASTLQGARYEQYF.

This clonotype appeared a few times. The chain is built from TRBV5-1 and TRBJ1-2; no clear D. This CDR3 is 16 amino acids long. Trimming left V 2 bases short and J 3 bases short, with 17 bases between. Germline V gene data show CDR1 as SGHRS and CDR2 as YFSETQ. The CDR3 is CASSLHDDGLDYGYTF. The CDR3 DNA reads TGCGCCAGCAGCTTACATGACGACGGACTTGACTATGGCTACACCTTC.

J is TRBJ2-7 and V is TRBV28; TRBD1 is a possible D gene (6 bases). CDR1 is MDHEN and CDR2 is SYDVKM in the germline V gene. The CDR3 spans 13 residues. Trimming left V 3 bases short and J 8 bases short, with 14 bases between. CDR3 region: CASSFAQGEQQYF. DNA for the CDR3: TGTGCCAGCAGTTTCGCACAGGGAGAGCAGCAGTACTTC.